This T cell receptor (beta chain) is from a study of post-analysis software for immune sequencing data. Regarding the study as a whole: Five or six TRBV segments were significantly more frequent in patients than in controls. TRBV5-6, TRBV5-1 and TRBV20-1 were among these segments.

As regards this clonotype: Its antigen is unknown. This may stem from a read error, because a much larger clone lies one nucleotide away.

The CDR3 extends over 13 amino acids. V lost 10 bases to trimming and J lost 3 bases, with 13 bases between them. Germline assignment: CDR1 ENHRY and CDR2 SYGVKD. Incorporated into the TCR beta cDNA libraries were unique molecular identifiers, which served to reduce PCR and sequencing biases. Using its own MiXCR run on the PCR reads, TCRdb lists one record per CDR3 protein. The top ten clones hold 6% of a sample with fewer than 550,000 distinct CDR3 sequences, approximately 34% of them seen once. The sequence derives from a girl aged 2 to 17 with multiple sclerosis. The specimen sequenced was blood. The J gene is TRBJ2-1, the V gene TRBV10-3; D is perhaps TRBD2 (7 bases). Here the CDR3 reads CATRGGSYNEQFF. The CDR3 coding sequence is TGTGCCACCCGCGGGGGCAGCTACAATGAGCAGTTCTTC.